The 31 T cell receptor beta chains given below trace back to one sample, sequenced in a study of PD-1 blockade in classical Hodgkin lymphoma. Every one of the patients relapsed after autologous stem cell transplantation (brentuximab vedotin exposure was variable). Sequenced by immunoSEQ multiplex PCR; TCRdb stores in-frame clones only, minus some. The data contain 20,000 to 25,000 clones, just over 75% of them singletons. Specimen: peripheral blood mononuclear cells (PBMCs), collected before the second cycle of nivolumab. The receptors derive from a human donor with classical Hodgkin lymphoma.

This clone was detected only once. The chain carries TRBV5-1 and TRBJ2-5; TRBD1 or TRBD2 may be the D gene (6 bases each). Germline V gene data show CDR1 as SGHRS and CDR2 as YFSETQ. The CDR3 consists of 17 residues. Trimming shortened V by 4 bases and J by 0 bases, and 19 bases separated the two germline ends. As DNA, the CDR3 is TGCGCCAGCAGCGGGGGGAACAGGGCTTTGTACCAAGAGACCCAGTACTTC. Translation: CASSGGNRALYQETQYF.

The gene calls are TRBV5-3 and TRBJ1-6, with TRBD1 as a possible D gene (5 bases). TRBV5-3 is an open reading frame whose function is uncertain. The CDR3 is 14 amino acids. V was cut by 7 bases and J by 6 bases, with 14 bases left in between. CDR3 sequence: CARHKGTGNSPLHF. CDR3 nucleotide sequence: TGTGCCAGACACAAGGGCACAGGTAATTCACCCCTCCACTTT.

The chain uses TRBV9 and TRBJ2-2, with D possibly matching TRBD1 (5 bases). Germline CDR1 is SGDLS and CDR2 is YYNGEE. This CDR3 comprises 13 residues. V was pared by 0 bases and J by 13 bases, with 13 bases between. In DNA, the CDR3 is TGTGCCAGCAGCGTAGAAGGGGCGGATGTGCTGTTTTTT. This codes for CASSVEGADVLFF.

The gene calls are TRBV18 and TRBJ2-7, with D perhaps TRBD1 (6 bases). Germline V gene lookup returns CDR1 KGHSH and CDR2 LQKENI. The CDR3 has 13 amino acids. V was cut by 6 bases and J by 0 bases, with 9 bases left in between. The CDR3 DNA sequence: TGTGCCAGCTCCAGGGACAACTCCTACGAGCAGTACTTC. It codes for CASSRDNSYEQYF.

V is TRBV15 and J is TRBJ1-1; no firm D call. The CDR3 covers 13 residues. V was clipped by 8 bases and J by 2 bases, with 12 bases between them. Germline lookup yields CDR1 LNHNV and CDR2 YYDKDF (reference sequence). CDR3 sequence (DNA): TGTGCCACCCAGCCAGCCATTAACACTGAAGCTTTCTTT. This encodes CATQPAINTEAFF.

This rearrangement joins TRBV4-3 to TRBJ2-7, with D perhaps matching TRBD1 or TRBD2 (5 bases each). The CDR3 consists of 16 residues. With 0 bases removed from V and 2 bases from J, the gap between germline ends came to 14 bases. Looked up from germline, CDR1 is LGHNA and CDR2 is YSLEER. The CDR3 reads CASSQDPGPTPYEQYF. The CDR3 coding sequence is TGCGCCAGCAGCCAAGACCCGGGACCCACCCCCTACGAGCAGTACTTC.

Of note for this clone: Different DNA sequences within this sample yield the same CDR3. The chain is built from TRBV5-6 and TRBJ2-3; D possibly matches TRBD1 or TRBD2 (5 bases each). Trimming removed 5 bases from V and 3 bases from J, with 7 bases in between. Germline V gene data show CDR1 as SGHDT and CDR2 as YYEEEE. The CDR3 loop spans 12 amino acids. In nucleotides, the CDR3 is TGTGCCAGCAGTTGGGGGACAGATACGCAGTATTTT. Its protein is CASSWGTDTQYF.

This sequence joins TRBV30 and TRBJ1-5; D is perhaps TRBD1 (5 bases). Germline-derived CDR1 and CDR2 are GTSNPN and SVGIG (reference sequence). The CDR3 consists of 14 residues. The V gene lost 3 bases and the J gene lost 2 bases, with 11 bases spanning the gap. CDR3 bases: TGTGCCTGGAGCCCAGGGAGGGGCAATCAGCCCCAGCATTTT. It codes for CAWSPGRGNQPQHF.

The V and J genes are TRBV19 and TRBJ1-3; D gene ambiguous. CDR1 LNHDA and CDR2 SQIVND come from the germline V gene (reference sequence). The ends were cut back, 4 bases at V and 4 bases at J, with 14 bases in the middle. CDR3 length: 15 amino acids. Written as DNA, the CDR3 is TGTGCCAGTAGTACACTGGGAGGCGGCGGAAACACCATATATTTT. Translating gives CASSTLGGGGNTIYF.

This clone was seen a single time. The chain joins TRBV7-2 to TRBJ2-1, with a possible D match to TRBD2 (6 bases). The CDR3 length is 14 residues. CDR1 is SGHTA, CDR2 FQGNSA, per germline. The V and J ends lost 3 bases and 9 bases respectively, with 15 bases between them. CDR3 bases: TGTGCCAGCAGCTTCTCGACGGGGGATAGTGAGCAGTTCTTC. Residues: CASSFSTGDSEQFF.

This CDR3 reads CASSYGDTQETQYF. The CDR3 coding sequence is TGTGCCAGCAGTTACGGGGACACCCAAGAGACCCAGTACTTC. The V call is TRBV6-5, the J call TRBJ2-5; D is perhaps TRBD1 (6 bases). The ends were cut back, 2 bases at V and 1 base at J, with 8 bases in the middle. CDR3 size: 14 residues. Germline loops: CDR1 MNHEY, CDR2 SVGAGI.

The chain uses TRBV6-5 and TRBJ2-7; 9 positions match TRBD2. The trim removed 6 bases at V and 3 bases at J, leaving 6 bases unmatched. Looked up from germline, CDR1 is MNHEY and CDR2 is SVGAGI. The CDR3 consists of 14 residues. The CDR3 DNA is TGTGCCAGCAGCGCCCAAGCGGGGGGCTACGAGCAGTACTTC. Its protein product is CASSAQAGGYEQYF.

V is TRBV7-2 and J is TRBJ1-2; D uncertain. Germline CDR1 reads SGHTA; CDR2 reads FQGNSA. CDR3 length equals 14 residues. Trimming took 1 base from V and 4 from J, leaving 10 bases between them. CDR3 in amino acids: CASSLVGVVYGYTF. CDR3 DNA sequence: TGTGCCAGCAGCTTAGTCGGGGTAGTCTATGGCTACACCTTC.

The chain employs TRBV9 and TRBJ1-2, with D possibly TRBD1 on 5 matching bases. This CDR3 has 15 amino acids. Trimming stripped 2 bases from V and 6 bases from J, with 17 bases between. Germline CDR1 SGDLS, CDR2 YYNGEE. CDR3 sequence: CASSVGRVAGDGYTF. The CDR3 coding sequence is TGTGCCAGCAGCGTCGGCAGGGTAGCGGGCGATGGCTACACCTTC. The full variable domain, with the rest looked up from reference TRBV9 and TRBJ1-2, is DSGVTQTPKHLITATGQRVTLRCSPRSGDLSVYWYQQSLDQGLQFLIQYYNGEERAKGNILERFSAQQFPDLHSELNLSSLELGDSALYFCASSVGRVAGDGYTFGSGTRLTVV.

The rearrangement joins TRBV5-5 to TRBJ1-1; tentative D call: TRBD1 (5 bases). Trimming left V 0 bases short and J 4 bases short, with 10 bases between. The CDR3 contains 14 residues. The V gene's germline CDR1 is SGHKS and CDR2 YYEKEE (reference sequence). The CDR3 nucleotides read TGTGCCAGCAGCTTGGTGGGACGTAGCACTGAAGCTTTCTTT. This codes for CASSLVGRSTEAFF.

The sample holds a few counts of this clone. The chain is built from TRBV6-6 and TRBJ2-7; 7 bases are shared with TRBD1. The CDR3 sequence is 15 residues long. V gave up 0 bases and J gave up 3 bases; unmatched junction bases: 5. The germline gives CDR1 MNHNY, CDR2 SVGAGI (reference sequence). Here the CDR3 DNA reads TGTGCCAGCAGTTACTCAGGGACAGACCTCTACGAGCAGTACTTC. Translation: CASSYSGTDLYEQYF.

J is TRBJ2-1 and V is TRBV18, with no clear D. The CDR3 runs 13 residues. CDR1 KGHSH and CDR2 LQKENI come from the germline V gene. Trimming removed 2 bases at V and 8 bases at J, with 10 bases between. CDR3 loop: CASSPALRDEQFF. The CDR3 DNA follows: TGTGCCAGCTCACCAGCCCTACGGGATGAGCAGTTCTTC. The full variable domain, completed using reference TRBV18 and TRBJ2-1, is NAGVMQNPRHLVRRRGQEARLRCSPMKGHSHVYWYRQLPEEGLKFMVYLQKENIIDESGMPKERFSAEFPKEGPSILRIQQVVRGDSAAYFCASSPALRDEQFFGPGTRLTVL.

The J gene is TRBJ2-7, the V gene TRBV6-5; D unclear. V was pared by 4 bases and J by 3 bases, with 7 bases between. The CDR3 is 12 amino acids. Germline V gives CDR1 MNHEY, CDR2 SVGAGI. The CDR3 region has the DNA TGTGCCAGCAGTTCCCCGGTCTACGAGCAGTACTTC. Its translation: CASSSPVYEQYF.

This clone came up once. J is TRBJ1-5 and V is TRBV7-8; D is unclear. The CDR3 totals 13 residues. The V gene's germline CDR1 is SGHVS and CDR2 FQNEAQ. The V gene lost 3 bases and the J gene lost 5 bases, with 8 bases spanning the gap. The CDR3 region has the DNA TGTGCCAGCAGCTTTCGGGATGATCAGCCCCAGCATTTT. This sequence encodes CASSFRDDQPQHF.

Only a few counts were recorded for this clone. The V and J genes are TRBV2 and TRBJ2-2; tentatively, D is TRBD1 (6 bases). Per the germline V gene, CDR1 is SNHLY and CDR2 is FYNNEI. The CDR3 sequence is 14 residues long. V was cut by 4 bases and J by 7 bases, with 13 bases left in between. The CDR3 spells CASSAAEQGGELFF. The CDR3 DNA reads as TGTGCCAGCAGTGCGGCGGAACAGGGCGGGGAGCTGTTTTTT.

The chain is built from TRBV2 and TRBJ2-7; D uncertain. The CDR3 covers 13 residues. CDR1 is SNHLY and CDR2 is FYNNEI in the germline V gene. The V end was cut by 5 bases, the J end by 5 bases, with 13 bases between. CDR3 bases: TGTGCCAGCAGTTTGGGCATCCCCCACGAGCAGTACTTC. Its translation: CASSLGIPHEQYF.

The J gene is TRBJ1-1, the V gene TRBV19; D is unresolved. CDR3 length: 14 amino acids. Trimming took 3 bases from V and 4 from J, leaving 12 bases between them. From germline, CDR1 is LNHDA and CDR2 SQIVND (reference sequence). CDR3 sequence reads: CASSIRAEGTEAFF. The CDR3 nucleotides are TGTGCCAGTAGTATTAGGGCCGAAGGCACTGAAGCTTTCTTT. Using reference TRBV19 and TRBJ1-1 for the parts outside the CDR3, the full variable domain is DGGITQSPKYLFRKEGQNVTLSCEQNLNHDAMYWYRQDPGQGLRLIYYSQIVNDFQKGDIAEGYSVSREKKESFPLTVTSAQKNPTAFYLCASSIRAEGTEAFFGQGTRLTVV.

This clone has just one count. The CDR3 DNA reads as TGTGCCAGCAGCTCTGACGATTACAATGAGCAGTTCTTC. The encoded protein is CASSSDDYNEQFF. The chain employs TRBV5-5 and TRBJ2-1; no clear D gene. V lost 3 bases, J lost 4 bases, and 8 bases lay in between. The germline gives CDR1 SGHKS, CDR2 YYEKEE (reference sequence). This CDR3 spans 13 amino acids.

The chain joins TRBV5-4 to TRBJ1-3, with D uncertain. Trimming took 0 bases from V and 4 from J, leaving 14 bases between them. Germline V lookup: CDR1 SGHNT, CDR2 YYREEE (reference sequence). There are 16 residues in the CDR3. The CDR3 region is CASSLAMGGVGNTIYF. In DNA form, the CDR3 reads TGTGCCAGCAGCTTGGCCATGGGTGGTGTAGGAAACACCATATATTTT.

The genes are TRBV19 and TRBJ1-4; weak D call: TRBD1 (6 bases). CDR1 and CDR2 from the germline V gene are LNHDA and SQIVND (reference sequence). The CDR3 sequence is 12 residues long. V was shortened by 10 bases and J by 4 bases, with 10 bases between the two germline ends. CDR3 in amino acids: CATGQLNEKLFF. The CDR3 nucleotides are TGTGCCACAGGACAGCTTAATGAAAAACTGTTTTTT.

The chain links TRBV19 to TRBJ2-2; D not resolved. Per germline, CDR1 LNHDA and CDR2 SQIVND (reference sequence). V was pared by 9 bases and J by 7 bases, with 15 bases between. The length of the CDR3 is 13 residues. The CDR3 spells CASLWVGGGELFF. Written as DNA, the CDR3 is TGTGCCAGCCTGTGGGTAGGCGGCGGGGAGCTGTTTTTT.

The rearrangement links TRBV2 to TRBJ2-5; 8 nucleotides agree with TRBD2. This CDR3 has 13 residues. Per the germline V gene, CDR1 is SNHLY and CDR2 is FYNNEI. J gave up 3 bases and V 7 bases, and 4 bases lay outside the gene matches. DNA for the CDR3: TGTGCCAGCACGGGGGGGGTTAAAGAGACCCAGTACTTC. This codes for CASTGGVKETQYF.

This clone came up a few times. The V gene is TRBV30, the J gene TRBJ1-2, with unresolved D. The CDR3 sequence is 12 residues long. V dropped 2 bases and J dropped 6 bases, with 10 bases sitting between them. Germline-derived CDR1 and CDR2 are GTSNPN and SVGIG (reference sequence). Here the CDR3 DNA reads TGTGCCTGGAGTCTGTCAAGGGATGGCTACACCTTC. Translation gives CAWSLSRDGYTF. Filled out from reference TRBV30 and TRBJ1-2, the complete variable domain reads SQTIHQWPATLVQPVGSPLSLECTVEGTSNPNLYWYRQAAGRGLQLLFYSVGIGQISSEVPQNLSASRPQDRQFILSSKKLLLSDSGFYLCAWSLSRDGYTFGSGTRLTVV.

V and J are TRBV6-5 and TRBJ2-5; either TRBD1 or TRBD2 may supply D (6 bases each). V lost 0 bases and J lost 5, with 10 bases in between. This CDR3 contains 14 residues. The germline gives CDR1 MNHEY, CDR2 SVGAGI. CDR3 nucleotide sequence: TGTGCCAGCAGTTACTCCTCGGGGGCTGAGACCCAGTACTTC. Amino acid sequence: CASSYSSGAETQYF.

Concerning this clone: A junction boundary mismatches the germline segment, possibly from a read error. This chain joins TRBV11-3 and TRBJ2-3; D unresolved. Germline V lookup: CDR1 SGHNT, CDR2 YENEEA. CDR3 length equals 11 residues. This chain's CDR3 is CASSLETWAAF. CDR3 DNA: TGTGCCAGCAGCTTAGAAACGTGGGCGGCCTTT. The full variable domain, completed using reference TRBV11-3 and TRBJ2-3, is EAGVVQSPRYKIIEKKQPVAFWCNPISGHNTLYWYLQNLGQGPELLIRYENEEAVDDSQLPKDRFSAERLKGVDSTLKIQPAELGDSAVYLCASSLETWAAFGPGTRLTVL.

The chain employs TRBV5-1 and TRBJ2-1; 9 bases fit TRBD1. Germline loops: CDR1 SGHRS, CDR2 YFSETQ. J was trimmed by 5 bases and V by 0 bases; bases with no gene match: 3. This CDR3 comprises 15 residues. CDR3 in DNA: TGCGCCAGCAGCTTGGTACAGGGGGCCAACAATGAGCAGTTCTTC. This sequence encodes CASSLVQGANNEQFF.